This is a list of T cell receptor beta chains from one sample in a study of blood T cell repertoires in COVID-19. Only in-frame clones appear in the TCRdb table, and some are missing; sequencing was by immunoSEQ multiplex PCR. The repertoire has 150,000 to 200,000 clones, more than 85% of them found once; the top ten carry around 2.3%. Material for sequencing was peripheral blood. These receptors all stem from a man aged 65 to 79 with active or convalescent COVID-19. CDR3s leave out the opening cysteine and the closing phenylalanine or tryptophan. D genes are given only for firm matches.

cdr3_aa	v_call	j_call	d_call
SASSERRAANTGELF	TRBV20-1	TRBJ2-2	NA
ASRSTGVGGYT	TRBV6-5	TRBJ1-2	TRBD1
ASSQTENYGYT	TRBV5-4	TRBJ1-2	NA
ASSTLRQGAFNSPLH	TRBV13	TRBJ1-6	TRBD1
ATSDPGGADGYT	TRBV24-1	TRBJ1-2	TRBD1
ASSFSGTGGSYEQY	TRBV27	TRBJ2-7	TRBD1
ATGTENSPLH	TRBV7-9	TRBJ1-6	TRBD1
ASSIARQGYNQPQH	TRBV19	TRBJ1-5	TRBD1
ASSAHGTGTTYNSPLH	TRBV25-1	TRBJ1-6	TRBD1
ASSLAGGPHEQF	TRBV5-6	TRBJ2-1	TRBD2
ASSGWAGSYEQY	TRBV6-5	TRBJ2-7	NA
ASSPYGDSKAYKETQY	TRBV28	TRBJ2-5	NA
ASSPSGYSYEQY	TRBV27	TRBJ2-7	TRBD2
ASSLRDSYLTEAF	TRBV7-2	TRBJ1-1	TRBD1
ASSVTSGRVVGGELF	TRBV7-2	TRBJ2-2	TRBD2
ASSQRGSYNEQF	TRBV19	TRBJ2-1	NA
ASSRTAAGAPLH	TRBV3-1/TRBV3-2	TRBJ1-6	NA
ASSAGTINEKLF	TRBV5-5	TRBJ1-4	NA
ASSLVLNTQY	TRBV7-8	TRBJ2-3	NA
ASTRDSQRTQY	TRBV7-9	TRBJ2-5	TRBD1
ASSKEGGFYNSPLH	TRBV2	TRBJ1-6	NA
ASTSSGVPSSYNEQF	TRBV19	TRBJ2-1	TRBD2
AWREGLYSPLH	TRBV30	TRBJ1-6	NA
ASSNRVGNTEAF	TRBV6-2/TRBV6-3	TRBJ1-1	NA
ASQGDMNTEAF	TRBV2	TRBJ1-1	TRBD1
ASSQGPLGADTQY	TRBV3-1/TRBV3-2	TRBJ2-3	NA
ASSYGGSFQETQY	TRBV6-5	TRBJ2-5	NA
ASSKTGTEAF	TRBV13	TRBJ1-1	NA
ASSLGAPESYPLH	TRBV7-8	TRBJ1-6	NA
ASMGLTLH	TRBV2	TRBJ1-6	NA
ASSPAGRGAGETQY	TRBV10-2	TRBJ2-5	TRBD2
ASRRDRVMSNTQY	TRBV7-8	TRBJ2-3	TRBD1
SASQGGTAYGYT	TRBV20-1	TRBJ1-2	NA
ASSATGAGGKNIQY	TRBV5-5	TRBJ2-4	TRBD1
ASSWTLGGISKANVLT	TRBV5-1	TRBJ2-6	NA
ASSPEKDGESREGKY	TRBV5-5	TRBJ2-3	TRBD2
SASGQGAQGYT	TRBV29-1	TRBJ1-2	TRBD1
ASSQNTNSDGYT	TRBV4-3	TRBJ1-2	NA
ASSPGEGESYEQY	TRBV5-5	TRBJ2-7	NA
PSRVRRNSNQPQH	TRBV10-2	TRBJ1-5	NA